The sequence of this T cell receptor beta chain was determined in a study of T-cell memory formation after mild COVID-19. Per the germline V gene, CDR1 is SGDLS and CDR2 is YYNGEE. CDR3 length: 15 amino acids. V lost 1 base, J lost 2 bases, and 12 bases lay in between. A single record per CDR3 protein comes from TCRdb applying MiXCR to the 5' RACE reads. The table has 380,000 or so distinct CDR3 sequences, roughly an eighth seen once. This chain connects TRBV9 to TRBJ2-5, with a weak D call TRBD2 (6 bases). This TCR was recovered from a man aged 18 to 29 who had mild COVID-19 (a few samples of this study predate the infection). Cell type and time point are not known. Sample: PBMCs or a T cell subset sorted from them (not recorded which). CDR3 region: CASSVSTSRQETQYF. CDR3 nucleotides: TGTGCCAGCAGCGTATCAACTAGCAGGCAAGAGACCCAGTACTTC.